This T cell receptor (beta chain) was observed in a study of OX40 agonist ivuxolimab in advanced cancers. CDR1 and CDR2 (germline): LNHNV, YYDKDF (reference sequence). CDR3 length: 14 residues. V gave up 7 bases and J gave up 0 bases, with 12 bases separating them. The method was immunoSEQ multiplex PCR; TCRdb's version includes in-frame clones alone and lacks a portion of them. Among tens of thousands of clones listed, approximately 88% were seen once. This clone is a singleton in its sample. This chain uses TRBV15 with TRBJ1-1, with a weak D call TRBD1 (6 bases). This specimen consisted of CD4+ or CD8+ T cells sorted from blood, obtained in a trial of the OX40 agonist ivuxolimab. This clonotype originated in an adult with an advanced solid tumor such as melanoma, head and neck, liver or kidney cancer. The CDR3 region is CATTDRPMNTEAFF. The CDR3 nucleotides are TGTGCCACCACGGACAGACCCATGAACACTGAAGCTTTCTTT.